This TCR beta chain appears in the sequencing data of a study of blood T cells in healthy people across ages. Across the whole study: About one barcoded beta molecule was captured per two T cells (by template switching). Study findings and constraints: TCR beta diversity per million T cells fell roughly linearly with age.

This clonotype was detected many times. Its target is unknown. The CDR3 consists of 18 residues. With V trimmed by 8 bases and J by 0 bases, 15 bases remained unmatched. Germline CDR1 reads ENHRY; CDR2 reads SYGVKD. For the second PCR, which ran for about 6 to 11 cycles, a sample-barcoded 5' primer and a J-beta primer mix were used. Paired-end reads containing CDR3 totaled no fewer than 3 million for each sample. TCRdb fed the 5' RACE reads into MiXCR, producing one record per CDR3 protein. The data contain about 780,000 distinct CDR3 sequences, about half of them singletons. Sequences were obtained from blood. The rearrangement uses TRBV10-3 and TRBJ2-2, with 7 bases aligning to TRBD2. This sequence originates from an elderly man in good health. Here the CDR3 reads CAIGDVGVAGTNTGELFF. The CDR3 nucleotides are TGTGCCATCGGGGATGTCGGGGTAGCGGGCACGAACACCGGGGAGCTGTTTTTT.